This T cell receptor beta chain derives from a study of blood T cell repertoires in COVID-19. About the research overall: The study drew acute and convalescent COVID-19 samples from the United States, Italy and Spain.

While infection was still active, Seattle patients were enrolled and then followed longitudinally. Trimming took off 5 bases at V and 7 bases at J, with 18 bases between the two ends. Germline assignment: CDR1 SEHNR and CDR2 FQNEAQ (reference sequence). The CDR3 is made up of 14 amino acids. Only in-frame clones appear in the TCRdb table, and some are missing; sequencing was by immunoSEQ multiplex PCR. In the table there are about 120,000 clones, roughly 90% of which are singletons. This clone was found once. This clonotype was obtained from a woman between 55 and 75 years old with COVID-19, enrolled during active disease. This sequence joins TRBV7-9 and TRBJ2-7, with a possible D match to TRBD1 (6 bases). The sample was peripheral blood. CDR3: CASSPNRAMGEQYF. CDR3 nucleotides: TGTGCCAGCAGCCCAAACAGGGCCATGGGGGAGCAGTACTTC.